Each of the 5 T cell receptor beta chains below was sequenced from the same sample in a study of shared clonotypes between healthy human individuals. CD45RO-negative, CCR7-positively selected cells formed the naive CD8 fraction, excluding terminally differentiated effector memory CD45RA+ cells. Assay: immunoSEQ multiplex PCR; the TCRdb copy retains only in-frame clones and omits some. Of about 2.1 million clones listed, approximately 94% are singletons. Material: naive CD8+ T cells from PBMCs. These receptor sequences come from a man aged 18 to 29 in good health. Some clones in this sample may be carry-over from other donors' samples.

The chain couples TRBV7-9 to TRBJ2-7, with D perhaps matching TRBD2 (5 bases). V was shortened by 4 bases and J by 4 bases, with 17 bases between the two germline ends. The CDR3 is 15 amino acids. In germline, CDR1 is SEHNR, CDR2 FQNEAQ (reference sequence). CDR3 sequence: CASSSLDSDPYEQYF. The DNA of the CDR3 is TGTGCCAGCAGCTCTTTGGACTCCGATCCTTACGAGCAGTACTTC.

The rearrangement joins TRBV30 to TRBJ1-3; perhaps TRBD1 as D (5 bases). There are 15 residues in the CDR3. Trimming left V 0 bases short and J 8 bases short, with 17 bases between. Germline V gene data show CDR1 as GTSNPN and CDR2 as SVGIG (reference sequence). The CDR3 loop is CAWSVLLGVRDTIYF. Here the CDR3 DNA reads TGTGCCTGGAGTGTACTTTTGGGGGTACGGGACACCATATATTTT. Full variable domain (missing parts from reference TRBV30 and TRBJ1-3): SQTIHQWPATLVQPVGSPLSLECTVEGTSNPNLYWYRQAAGRGLQLLFYSVGIGQISSEVPQNLSASRPQDRQFILSSKKLLLSDSGFYLCAWSVLLGVRDTIYFGEGSWLTVV.

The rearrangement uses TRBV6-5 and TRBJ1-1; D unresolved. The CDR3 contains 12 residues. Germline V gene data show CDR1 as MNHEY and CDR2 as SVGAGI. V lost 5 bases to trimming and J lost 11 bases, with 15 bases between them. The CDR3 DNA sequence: TGTGCCAGCAGTGACCCGGACCCTGGGGCTTTCTTT. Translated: CASSDPDPGAFF.

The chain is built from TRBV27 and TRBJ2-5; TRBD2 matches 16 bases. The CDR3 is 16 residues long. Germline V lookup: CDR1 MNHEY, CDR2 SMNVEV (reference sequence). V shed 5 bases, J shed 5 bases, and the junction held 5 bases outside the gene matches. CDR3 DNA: TGTGCCAGCAGTGCCGGGACTAGCGGGAGGGCGGAGACCCAGTACTTC. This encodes CASSAGTSGRAETQYF.

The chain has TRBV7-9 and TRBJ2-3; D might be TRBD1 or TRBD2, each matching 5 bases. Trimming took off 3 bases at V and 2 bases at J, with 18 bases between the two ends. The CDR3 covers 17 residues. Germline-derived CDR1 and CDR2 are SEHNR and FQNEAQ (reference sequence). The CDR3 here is CASSFGREGPTTDTQYF. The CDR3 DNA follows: TGTGCCAGCAGCTTTGGGCGAGAGGGGCCCACCACAGATACGCAGTATTTT.